A single sample is the source of the 26 T cell receptor beta chains below, sequenced in a study of cytomegalovirus exposure and HLA in healthy donors (TCRdb year 2017). Libraries were prepared through the immunoSEQ multiplex PCR assay. The multiplex PCR relied on a mix of 60 forward primers for TCR Vbeta segments and 13 reverse primers for TCR Jbeta segments. TCRdb obtained this table from immuneACCESS and retained in-frame rearrangements with V and J assigned. These tables miss some clones; where compared with another copy, unresolved V genes account for less than half of the shortfall, and the remainder is unexplained. Here the sample has over 100,000 clones; 76% occur a single time. The ten biggest clones cover around 7.7% of the sample. The sample was PBMCs. These receptors were taken from a woman in her forties or fifties in good health and CMV-seropositive.

There are a few counts of this clone. An end of the junction does not agree with germline; a read error may underlie this. The chain joins TRBV7-9 to TRBJ2-5; 12 bases are a match to TRBD2. This CDR3 has 15 residues. Germline V gene sequence: CDR1 SEHNR, CDR2 FQNEAQ (reference sequence). CDR3 nucleotides: TGTGCCAGCAGCCTAGCGGGGGGGCCGGGCGAGACCCAGTACTTC. This gives the protein CASSLAGGPGETQYF.

The rearrangement joins TRBV5-1 to TRBJ2-3; D may be TRBD2 (7 bases). CDR1 and CDR2 (germline): SGHRS, YFSETQ. V lost 3 bases, J lost 2 bases, and 13 bases lay in between. This CDR3 comprises 15 residues. The CDR3 loop reads CASSSMGGPTDTQYF. The CDR3 coding sequence is TGCGCCAGCAGCTCCATGGGGGGGCCCACAGATACGCAGTATTTT.

The V gene is TRBV19, the J gene TRBJ1-5; D is undetermined. Germline CDR1 reads LNHDA; CDR2 reads SQIVND (reference sequence). Deletions cut 8 bases from V and 2 bases from J, with 16 bases between. CDR3 size: 15 residues. Here the CDR3 DNA reads TGTGCCAGTGGGGTCTGGGGAGGAGGCAATCAGCCCCAGCATTTT. It specifies CASGVWGGGNQPQHF.

The CDR3 region has the DNA TGTGCCAGCAGTTGGGGTGGGGCGTTGATGGAGACCCAGTACTTC. This translates into CASSWGGALMETQYF. The chain links TRBV27 to TRBJ2-5; a possible D gene is TRBD1 (5 bases). CDR1 and CDR2 (germline): MNHEY, SMNVEV (reference sequence). V lost 4 bases, J lost 5 bases, and 17 bases lay in between. This CDR3 comprises 15 residues.

V and J are TRBV19 and TRBJ2-2; the match to TRBD1 covers 10 bases. V shed 10 bases, J shed 8 bases, and the junction held 10 bases outside the gene matches. This CDR3 region has 14 residues. The germline gives CDR1 LNHDA, CDR2 SQIVND (reference sequence). Here the CDR3 DNA reads TGTGCCACCCGGGACAGGGGCCGAGTAGGGGAGCTGTTTTTT. It codes for CATRDRGRVGELFF.

The chain couples TRBV4-2 to TRBJ2-1; 9 bases line up with TRBD1. This CDR3 comprises 16 residues. Germline V gene data show CDR1 as LGHNA and CDR2 as YNFKEQ. The V segment lost 0 bases and the J segment 3 bases; nucleotides outside the gene matches: 3. The CDR3 reads CASSQETGGFYNEQFF. In nucleotides, the CDR3 is TGTGCCAGCAGCCAAGAGACAGGGGGGTTCTACAATGAGCAGTTCTTC.

This clone was found a few times. The J gene is TRBJ1-1, the V gene TRBV7-2; 8 nucleotides agree with TRBD1. The CDR3 has 13 amino acids. The V gene's germline CDR1 is SGHTA and CDR2 FQGNSA. Losses at the gene ends were 5 bases for V and 5 bases for J; bases not matched to a gene: 4. The CDR3 bases are TGTGCCAGCAGCCCACGGACAGGGACTGAAGCTTTCTTT. Encoded protein: CASSPRTGTEAFF.

V is TRBV27 and J is TRBJ2-2, with 8 bases lining up with TRBD1. V shed 7 bases and J 4 bases; nucleotides not matched to a gene: 11. CDR3 size: 16 residues. Germline CDR1 and CDR2: MNHEY and SMNVEV (reference sequence). CDR3 loop: CASTLDRARSTGELFF. DNA for the CDR3: TGTGCCAGCACCCTGGACAGGGCACGCTCCACCGGGGAGCTGTTTTTT.

The chain carries TRBV7-2 and TRBJ2-6; no reliable D call. The germline gives CDR1 SGHTA, CDR2 FQGNSA. The CDR3 loop spans 15 amino acids. The V and J ends lost 7 bases and 1 base respectively, with 11 bases between them. For the CDR3, the DNA is TGTGCCAGCACCCCCAGCGATTCTGGGGCCAACGTCCTGACTTTC. It encodes CASTPSDSGANVLTF.

The chain couples TRBV7-2 to TRBJ2-5; 7 bases match TRBD1. The junction had 7 bases not matched to a gene; V was cut back by 0 bases and J by 6 bases. Looked up from germline, CDR1 is SGHTA and CDR2 is FQGNSA. CDR3 size: 15 residues. The CDR3 spells CASSLADRKKQTQYF. CDR3 nucleotide sequence: TGTGCCAGCAGCTTAGCGGACAGGAAAAAGCAGACCCAGTACTTC.

The CDR3 region has the DNA TGTGCCAGCAGTTTATCATGGCAGGGGGGACGGGGGACTGAAGCTTTCTTT. Residues: CASSLSWQGGRGTEAFF. The rearrangement joins TRBV27 to TRBJ1-1; 7 nucleotides line up with TRBD1. Germline lookup yields CDR1 MNHEY and CDR2 SMNVEV (reference sequence). The J segment lost 5 bases and the V segment lost 0 bases, leaving 12 bases of the junction unmatched. This CDR3 region has 17 residues.

This chain connects TRBV7-9 to TRBJ1-1; D possibly corresponds to TRBD1 (5 bases). Germline CDR1 is SEHNR and CDR2 is FQNEAQ (reference sequence). V lost 4 bases and J lost 0, with 9 bases in between. This CDR3 has 14 amino acids. CDR3 nucleotide sequence: TGTGCCAGCAGCTCAAACAGGTTGAACACTGAAGCTTTCTTT. Translation gives CASSSNRLNTEAFF.

This clone was counted a single time. The junction departs from germline at one end; a sequencing error may be responsible. The V gene is TRBV7-9, the J gene TRBJ2-7; 7 positions agree with TRBD2. The CDR3 sequence is 11 residues long. Per germline, CDR1 SEHNR and CDR2 FQNEAQ (reference sequence). Here the CDR3 DNA reads TGTTCCAGCAGCTGGGGGGGCGAGCAGTACTTC. This gives the protein CSSSWGGEQYF.

The V call is TRBV28, the J call TRBJ1-6, with D tentatively TRBD1 (6 bases). Germline CDR1 and CDR2: MDHEN and SYDVKM. The V and J ends lost 3 bases and 0 bases respectively, with 18 bases between them. The CDR3 is 19 residues long. CDR3 coding DNA: TGTGCCAGCAGTTTCTCCCCAGGGGTCCCGAGCTCCTATAATTCACCCCTCCACTTT. Amino acids: CASSFSPGVPSSYNSPLHF.

The rearrangement links TRBV7-9 to TRBJ2-7; TRBD1 matches 7 bases. Germline V CDR1 and CDR2: SEHNR, FQNEAQ (reference sequence). The CDR3 loop spans 12 amino acids. V was pared by 5 bases and J by 3 bases, with 1 base of the junction left unmatched. CDR3 protein: CASSDRVYEQYF. The CDR3 DNA reads TGTGCCAGCAGCGACAGGGTCTACGAGCAGTACTTC.

V usage is TRBV11-3 and J usage is TRBJ2-1; possibly TRBD2 for D (6 bases). Trimming took 5 bases from V and 10 from J, leaving 21 bases between them. The CDR3 is 15 residues long. Per germline, CDR1 SGHNT and CDR2 YENEEA. The CDR3 bases are TGTGCCAGCAGCCCGACTGGGACTGCCTGGGAGGAGCAGTTCTTC. Translation: CASSPTGTAWEEQFF.

The V and J genes are TRBV18 and TRBJ1-5; unclear D gene. V was pared by 1 base and J by 1 base, with 5 bases between. The CDR3 is 14 amino acids. Germline V gene data show CDR1 as KGHSH and CDR2 as LQKENI. The CDR3 loop reads CASSPQQSNQPQHF. Written as DNA, the CDR3 is TGTGCCAGCTCACCACAACAGAGCAATCAGCCCCAGCATTTT.

The chain combines TRBV6-5 with TRBJ2-2, with 9 bases aligning to TRBD1. In germline, CDR1 is MNHEY, CDR2 SVGAGI. The CDR3 runs 16 residues. The junction had 5 bases not matched to a gene; V was cut back by 0 bases and J by 6 bases. CDR3 in DNA: TGTGCCAGCAGTTACTCCGGGACAGGGTGGGCCGGGGAGCTGTTTTTT. Encoded protein: CASSYSGTGWAGELFF.

This chain links TRBV5-1 with TRBJ2-7; D might be TRBD2 (6 bases). Between the trimmed V and J ends, which lost 7 bases and 4 bases, there was a span of 9 bases. This CDR3 is built from 11 residues. Germline CDR1 is SGHRS and CDR2 is YFSETQ. The CDR3 nucleotides read TGCGCCAGCGGGACTGGATACGAGCAGTACTTC. This gives the protein CASGTGYEQYF. The full variable domain, its missing parts supplied by reference TRBV5-1 and TRBJ2-7, is KAGVTQTPRYLIKTRGQQVTLSCSPISGHRSVSWYQQTPGQGLQFLFEYFSETQRNKGNFPGRFSGRQFSNSRSEMNVSTLELGDSALYLCASGTGYEQYFGPGTRLTVT.

This sequence joins TRBV6-5 and TRBJ1-5; possibly TRBD1 for D (5 bases). Trimming shortened V by 5 bases and J by 4 bases, and 12 bases separated the two germline ends. Germline V CDR1 and CDR2: MNHEY, SVGAGI. The CDR3 has 14 residues. The CDR3 region has the DNA TGTGCCAGCAGTGATTACAGGAGAAATCAGCCCCAGCATTTT. Translation gives CASSDYRRNQPQHF.

J is TRBJ2-7 and V is TRBV19, with a tentative D call TRBD1 (6 bases). Germline lookup yields CDR1 LNHDA and CDR2 SQIVND (reference sequence). The V end was cut by 8 bases, the J end by 1 base, with 12 bases between. CDR3 length: 13 amino acids. The CDR3 spells CASRRTASYEQYF. CDR3 sequence (DNA): TGTGCCAGTCGCCGGACAGCTTCCTACGAGCAGTACTTC.

J is TRBJ2-3 and V is TRBV7-9; tentative D call: TRBD1 (5 bases). The CDR3 has 15 amino acids. V was trimmed by 6 bases and J by 6 bases, leaving 19 bases between them. Germline CDR1 SEHNR, CDR2 FQNEAQ (reference sequence). The CDR3 here is CASSPGQPPADTQYF. The CDR3 DNA sequence: TGTGCCAGCAGTCCCGGACAACCTCCTGCGGATACGCAGTATTTT.

The table lists this clone with a few counts. The chain recombines TRBV11-2 with TRBJ2-5; TRBD1 is a possible D gene (6 bases). CDR1 and CDR2 from the germline V gene are SGHAT and FQNNGV. The germline V and J ends were trimmed by 1 base and 8 bases, with 11 bases remaining between them. This CDR3 region has 13 residues. Written as DNA, the CDR3 is TGTGCCAGCAGCTTAGGGGGGCGAGAAACCCAGTACTTC. It encodes CASSLGGRETQYF.

This chain connects TRBV5-4 to TRBJ2-3; possible D gene TRBD2, 6 bases. Germline V gene sequence: CDR1 SGHNT, CDR2 YYREEE (reference sequence). The CDR3 contains 16 residues. The V end was cut by 0 bases, the J end by 6 bases, with 17 bases between. The CDR3 nucleotides read TGTGCCAGCAGCTTGGAGAACGAGCGGGCAAGCGATACGCAGTATTTT. Its protein product is CASSLENERASDTQYF.

V is TRBV9 and J is TRBJ1-2, with D possibly matching TRBD1 (6 bases). Germline lookup yields CDR1 SGDLS and CDR2 YYNGEE. This CDR3 is 17 amino acids long. Trimming pared 0 bases from V and 7 bases from J, leaving 22 bases between. DNA of the CDR3: TGTGCCAGCAGCGTAGATCCCCGGACAGCCCTGAGGGGTGGCTACACCTTC. Amino acids: CASSVDPRTALRGGYTF.

The CDR3 protein is CASERLAGGVDTQYF. The CDR3 DNA reads TGTGCCAGCGAGCGACTAGCGGGGGGGGTAGATACGCAGTATTTT. The chain joins TRBV2 to TRBJ2-3, with TRBD2 matching over 14 bases. Germline V gene lookup returns CDR1 SNHLY and CDR2 FYNNEI. The CDR3 totals 15 residues. The V segment lost 8 bases and the J segment 5 bases; nucleotides outside the gene matches: 6.